This T cell receptor beta chain was captured by sequencing in a study of STAT5B mutations in CD4+ large granular lymphocyte leukemia. Buffy coats from healthy blood donors served as controls. Using immunoSEQ multiplex PCR, the repertoire was profiled, and TCRdb retains in-frame clones only, with some absent. The sample yields just over 40,000 clones, 70% to 85% seen once. Specimen: CD4+ T cells from blood buffy coats. The sequence was collected from a human donor in good health.

The CDR3, as DNA: TGCGCCACCCTCCCGGGACAGGGTCCCTACGAGCAGTACTTC. It codes for CATLPGQGPYEQYF. The chain uses TRBV10-2 and TRBJ2-7; 9 nucleotides match TRBD1. V was pared by 10 bases and J by 2 bases, with 9 bases of the junction left unmatched. The length of the CDR3 is 14 residues. CDR1 and CDR2 (germline): WSHSY, SAAADI.